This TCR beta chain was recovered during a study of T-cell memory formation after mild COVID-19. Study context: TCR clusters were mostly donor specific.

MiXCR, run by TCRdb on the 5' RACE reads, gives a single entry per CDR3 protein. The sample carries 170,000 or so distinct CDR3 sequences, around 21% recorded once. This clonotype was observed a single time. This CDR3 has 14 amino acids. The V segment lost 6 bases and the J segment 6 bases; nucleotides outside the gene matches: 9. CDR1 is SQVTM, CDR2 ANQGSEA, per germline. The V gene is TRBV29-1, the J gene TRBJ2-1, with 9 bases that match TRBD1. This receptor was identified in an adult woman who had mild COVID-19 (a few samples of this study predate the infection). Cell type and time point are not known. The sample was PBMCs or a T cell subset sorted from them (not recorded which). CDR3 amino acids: CSVGTGGVSNEQFF. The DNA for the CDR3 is TGCAGCGTGGGAACAGGGGGCGTTTCCAATGAGCAGTTCTTC.